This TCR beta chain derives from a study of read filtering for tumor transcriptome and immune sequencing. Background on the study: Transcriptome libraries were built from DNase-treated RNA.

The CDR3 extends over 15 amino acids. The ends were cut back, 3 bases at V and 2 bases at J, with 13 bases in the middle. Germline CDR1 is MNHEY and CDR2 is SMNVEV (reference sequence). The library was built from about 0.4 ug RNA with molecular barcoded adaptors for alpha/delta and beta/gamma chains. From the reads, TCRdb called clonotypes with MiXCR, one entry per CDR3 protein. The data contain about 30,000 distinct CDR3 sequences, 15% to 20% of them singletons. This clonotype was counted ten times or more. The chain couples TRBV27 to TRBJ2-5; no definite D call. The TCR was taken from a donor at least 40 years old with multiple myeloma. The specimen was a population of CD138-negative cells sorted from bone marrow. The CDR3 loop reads CASSFPEGQQETQYF. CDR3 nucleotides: TGTGCCAGCAGTTTTCCGGAAGGGCAGCAAGAGACCCAGTACTTC.